One TCR beta chain is described in this entry. Random hexamers were used to reverse transcribe the RNA input (about 0.5 to 1 ug). By means of immunoSEQ multiplex PCR, TCR beta CDR3 spanning 54 Vbeta and 13 Jbeta underwent amplification. MiXCR, run by TCRdb on the immunoSEQ multiplex PCR reads, gives a single entry per CDR3 protein. Among around 230,000 distinct CDR3 sequences listed, approximately 95% were seen once. The data belong to a study of CD8 T cells in Susac syndrome. Looked up from germline, CDR1 is MDHEN and CDR2 is SYDVKM. The germline V and J ends were trimmed by 6 bases and 7 bases, with 10 bases remaining between them. CDR3 length: 11 residues. CD8+ and CD4+ T cells from blood underwent TCR beta sequencing. Relapsing-remitting disease, either stable or active, was present in the treatment-naive patients who were the multiple sclerosis controls.

The receptor was isolated from a human donor with multiple sclerosis. The gene calls are TRBV28 and TRBJ2-7; a possible D gene is TRBD1 (6 bases). Sequenced: CD4+ T cells from PBMCs. The CDR3 bases are TGTGCCAGCAGAAAAGGACAGGAGCAGTACTTC. Amino acid sequence: CASRKGQEQYF.